This TCR beta chain was identified during a study of T-cell reconstitution after alpha-beta-depleted transplantation in children. During its preparation, the TCRbeta library received unique molecular identifiers. TCRdb fed the PCR reads into MiXCR, producing one record per CDR3 protein. This sample has some 600,000 distinct CDR3 sequences, with roughly 17% found just once. Many counts were recorded for this clonotype. Trimming cost V 2 bases and J 6 bases, with 14 bases left between them. This CDR3 spans 15 amino acids. This receptor was taken from a human donor who donated a stem cell graft to a child with acute myeloid leukemia. V is TRBV12-3 or TRBV12-4 and J is TRBJ2-1; D may be TRBD1 (6 bases). The sequences come from PBMCs from the stem cell graft donor, collected from the stem cell graft. The CDR3 nucleotides are TGTGCCAGCAGTTTAAGAACAGGGCCGCGCAATGAGCAGTTCTTC. Amino acids: CASSLRTGPRNEQFF.